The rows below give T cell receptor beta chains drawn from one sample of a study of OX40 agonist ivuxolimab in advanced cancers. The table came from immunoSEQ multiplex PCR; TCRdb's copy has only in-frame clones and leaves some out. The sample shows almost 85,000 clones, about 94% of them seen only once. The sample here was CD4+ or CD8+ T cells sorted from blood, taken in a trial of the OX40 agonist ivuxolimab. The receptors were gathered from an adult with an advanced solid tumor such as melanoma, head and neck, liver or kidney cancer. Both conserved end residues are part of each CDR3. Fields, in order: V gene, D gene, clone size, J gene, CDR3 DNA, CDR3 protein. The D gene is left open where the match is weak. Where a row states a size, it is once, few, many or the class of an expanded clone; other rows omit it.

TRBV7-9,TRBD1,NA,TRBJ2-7,TGTGCCAGCATCCTTCAGGGGGACAACTCCTACGAGCAGTACTTC,CASILQGDNSYEQYF
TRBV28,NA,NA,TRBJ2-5,TGTGCCAGCAGTTACCAGGGTTGGGAGACCCAGTACTTC,CASSYQGWETQYF
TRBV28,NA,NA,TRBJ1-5,TGTGCCAGCAGAAAAGGGGACATTGGCAATCAGCCCCAGCATTTT,CASRKGDIGNQPQHF
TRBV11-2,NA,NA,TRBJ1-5,TGTGCCAGCAGCTTAAACCCAGATAATCAGCCCCAGCATTTT,CASSLNPDNQPQHF
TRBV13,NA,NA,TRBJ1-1,TGTGCCAGCAGGGGGCTGGGAACTGAAGCTTTCTTT,CASRGLGTEAFF
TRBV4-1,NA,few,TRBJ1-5,TGCGCCAGCAGCCAAGATCGGTTGGGCGTAGGCAATCAGCCCCAGCATTTT,CASSQDRLGVGNQPQHF
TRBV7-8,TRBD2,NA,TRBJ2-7,TGTGCCAGCAGCTTAGAAGGCGGGAGGGTCCACGAGCAGTACTTC,CASSLEGGRVHEQYF
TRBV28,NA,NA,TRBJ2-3,TGTGCCAGCAGTCCCCCGGGAGAAGGCACAGATACGCAGTATTTT,CASSPPGEGTDTQYF
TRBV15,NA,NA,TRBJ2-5,TGTGCCACCAGCACCTTCCAATGGGAAGAGACCCAGTACTTC,CATSTFQWEETQYF
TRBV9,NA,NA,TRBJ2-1,TGTGCCAGCAGCGTATCCCGCCGAGAGGAGAGCCCTTCCTACAATGAGCAGTTCTTC,CASSVSRREESPSYNEQFF
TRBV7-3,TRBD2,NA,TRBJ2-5,TGTGCCAGCAGCTCAGGACTAGCGGGAGTCGGCGAGACCCAGTACTTC,CASSSGLAGVGETQYF
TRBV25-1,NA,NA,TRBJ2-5,TGTGCCAGCAGTGAATCGGGGGACCAAGAGACCCAGTACTTC,CASSESGDQETQYF
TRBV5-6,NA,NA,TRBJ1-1,TGTGCCAGCAGCTTTGGGTTGGGAACTGAAGCTTTCTTT,CASSFGLGTEAFF
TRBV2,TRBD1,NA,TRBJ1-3,TGTGCCAGCAGTGTGCGGCAGGGGGTTCCTGGAAACACCATATATTTT,CASSVRQGVPGNTIYF
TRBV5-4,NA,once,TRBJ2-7,TGTGCCAGCAGCCAGGGTCCCCTGGGGGTCGAGCAGTACTTC,CASSQGPLGVEQYF
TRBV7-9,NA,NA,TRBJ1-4,TGTGCCAGCAGCTCCCGAGCCAGAGAAAAACTGTTTTTT,CASSSRAREKLFF
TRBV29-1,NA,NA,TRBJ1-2,TGCAGCGTTGAGGTGTCAGGCATCAACTATGGCTACACCTTC,CSVEVSGINYGYTF
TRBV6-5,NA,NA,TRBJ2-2,TGTGCCAGCAGTTACTCGAGCGGGCCTAACACCGGGGAGCTGTTTTTT,CASSYSSGPNTGELFF
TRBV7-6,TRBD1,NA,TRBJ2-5,TGTGCCAGCAGCTTACCAGGGGGCTGGGAAGAGACCCAGTACTTC,CASSLPGGWEETQYF
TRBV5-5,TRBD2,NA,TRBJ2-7,TGTGCCAGCAGCCCCGGGGGGAATTTCTACTACGAGCAGTACTTC,CASSPGGNFYYEQYF